Reported below is one TCR beta chain. Antigen specificity is unknown. The entry originates in a study of shared clonotypes between healthy human individuals. CD45RA-negative memory and CD45RA+ naive subsets were split from the CD4+ cells. General study findings and limits: Several donors held about 5% of naive CD4 clonotypes in common. Richness estimates generally favored naive over memory subsets.

Trimming cost V 2 bases and J 6 bases, with 7 bases left between them. Looked up from germline, CDR1 is MNHNY and CDR2 is SVGAGI (reference sequence). This CDR3 contains 13 residues. Here immunoSEQ multiplex PCR was the method, and the copy in TCRdb shows in-frame clones only, minus some. This sample has 2 million or so clones, with roughly 94% found just once. The TCR comes from a man aged 18 to 30 in good health. Sequences were obtained from naive CD4+ T cells sorted from blood. The subset was: CD45RA+ positively selected. The chain couples TRBV6-6 to TRBJ2-2; D gene ambiguous. CDR3 in DNA: TGTGCCAGCAGTTACACCCTTCCCGGGGAGCTGTTTTTT. Translated, it gives CASSYTLPGELFF.